What follows is one TCR beta chain and its context. This clone's antigen is unknown. Base qualities were left out, and no much larger clone turns up one base away. The sample comes from a study of blood T cell repertoires in COVID-19 (dated by TCRdb to 2018 to 2020). Looking at the study overall: Collaborator samples came from the United States, Italy and Spain and covered acute and convalescent phases of COVID-19. The material from the prospective study consisted of cDNA or gDNA derived from T cells, B-cell-depleted T cells, or PBMCs. Deeply sampled blood TCRbeta repertoires from subjects exposed to, actively infected with, or recovered from COVID-19 were included in the dataset. The repertoires were released in a freely available public database intended as a resource for research on the immune response to SARS-CoV-2. The samples were drawn from the first 160 participants of the ongoing ImmuneRACE study and from over a thousand subjects provided by 6 global collaborators. The sample metadata nearly always contained a de-identified subject ID, COVID-19 status, age in years and sex. Where available, HLA class I and class II types were obtained from metadata supplied by the sample provider rather than from assay-based typing.

TCRbeta CDR3 regions were amplified from genomic DNA by means of the immunoSEQ Assay, a bias-controlled multiplex PCR. The authors' analysis ran thus. Nucleated cell counts per sample were estimated from amplification of reference gene primers within the assay. Sequence reads were collapsed and filtered to measure the absolute abundance of every unique TCRbeta CDR3 rearrangement. Productive Simpson clonality was computed per sample as the square root of Simpson's diversity index over productive rearrangements. Not all clones reach the TCRdb copy of this immuneACCESS table, which keeps in-frame sequences only. Checked studies attribute under half of the gap to unresolved V genes and leave the rest unexplained. From that table come the V and J calls and clone size; the DNA was used to work out D and trimming. The table for this sample lists roughly 520,000 clones; more than 75% of them were counted only once. Of the sample, 1.8% falls within the top ten clones.

Ends trimmed: V by 10 bases, J by 7 bases; bases unmatched to a gene: 5. The CDR3 contains 12 residues, cysteine and phenylalanine counted. Only CDR3 DNA is held: 36 bases, read in frame from base 1. From the germline V gene, CDR1 is MNHEY and CDR2 is SVGAGI. Points the paper makes about the study in general: Clinical and demographic metadata were provided uncurated, with the amount varying by source and participant.

Participants in the prospective study were enrolled through a virtual design, were aged roughly 18 to 100 years, and lived in about two dozen United States geographic areas. In the prospective study, participants were assigned to cohorts based on the clinical history participants reported in a screening survey and a study questionnaire. ImmuneRACE Cohort 3 recovered participants were defined by two consecutive negative NP/OP PCR tests, healthcare professional clearance, or symptom resolution. Each participant in the prospective study had whole blood, serum and a nasopharyngeal or oropharyngeal swab collected by mobile phlebotomists. Prospective study participants could optionally give additional blood draws and questionnaires over a 2-month period. Prospective study blood samples were shipped either frozen or at room temperature before DNA extraction.

The source material was PBMCs or T cells enriched from blood (not recorded which). The TCR was taken from a woman between 35 and 50 years old who had recovered from COVID-19. The V gene is TRBV6-5 and the J gene is TRBJ1-3; 9 central bases correspond to TRBD1. The CDR3 has the sequence CATGDRANTIYF. The DNA reads TGTGCCACCGGGGACAGGGCGAACACCATATATTTT.